These 31 T cell receptor beta chains were all obtained from the same sample, sequenced in a study of blood T cell repertoires in COVID-19 (dated by TCRdb to about 2020). Libraries were constructed by the immunoSEQ multiplex PCR assay. TCRdb re-hosts the immuneACCESS table, in-frame sequences only. Its copies lack some clones; in the studies checked, an unresolved V gene accounts for under half of them, and the cause for the rest is not known. A total of about 68,000 clones appear in this sample, 75% to 90% of them only once. The ten top clones hold 2.5% to 3% of the sample. Sequences were obtained from peripheral blood. These receptors originate from a man aged 50-60 years with acute or convalescent COVID-19.

The rearrangement joins TRBV18 to TRBJ1-2, with TRBD1 matching over 10 bases. CDR1 is KGHSH and CDR2 is LQKENI in the germline V gene. The CDR3 consists of 14 residues. The J segment lost 4 bases and the V segment lost 3 bases, leaving 2 bases of the junction unmatched. The CDR3 sequence is CASSPRDRGYGYTF. CDR3 in DNA: TGTGCCAGCTCACCGAGGGACAGGGGCTATGGCTACACCTTC. Variable domain in full (rest from reference TRBV18 and TRBJ1-2): NAGVMQNPRHLVRRRGQEARLRCSPMKGHSHVYWYRQLPEEGLKFMVYLQKENIIDESGMPKERFSAEFPKEGPSILRIQQVVRGDSAAYFCASSPRDRGYGYTFGSGTRLTVV.

V gene TRBV13 combines with J gene TRBJ1-1; TRBD1 might be the D (6 bases). The CDR3 has 17 amino acids. The germline V gene has CDR1 PRHDT and CDR2 FYEKMQ (reference sequence). V was pared by 2 bases and J by 4 bases, with 20 bases between. The CDR3 sequence: CASSLSTPNTGITEAFF. The CDR3 DNA is TGTGCCAGCAGCTTAAGTACCCCAAATACAGGGATCACTGAAGCTTTCTTT.

The chain uses TRBV13 and TRBJ2-3; a weak D match, TRBD1 (5 bases). The CDR3 is made up of 15 amino acids. Germline values: CDR1 PRHDT, CDR2 FYEKMQ (reference sequence). V was shortened by 0 bases and J by 0 bases, with 7 bases between the two germline ends. The CDR3 spells CASSLGDSSTDTQYF. The CDR3 DNA follows: TGTGCCAGCAGCTTAGGAGACAGTAGCACAGATACGCAGTATTTT.

The rearrangement links TRBV7-3 to TRBJ2-1, with 7 bases that match TRBD2. CDR1 and CDR2 (germline): SGHTA, FQGTGA. The CDR3 runs 13 residues. The V and J ends lost 1 base and 8 bases, in that order; junction bases with no gene match: 2. The CDR3 spells CASSLIAGDEQFF. The CDR3, as DNA: TGTGCCAGCAGCTTAATAGCGGGCGATGAGCAGTTCTTC.

The rearrangement uses TRBV9 and TRBJ2-2, with D possibly being TRBD2 (6 bases). This CDR3 has 15 residues. Trimming shortened V by 3 bases and J by 5 bases, and 14 bases separated the two germline ends. Looked up from germline, CDR1 is SGDLS and CDR2 is YYNGEE. Written as DNA, the CDR3 is TGTGCCAGCAGCGCACAAACCGGGGGAACCGGGGAGCTGTTTTTT. It yields the protein CASSAQTGGTGELFF.

The rearrangement joins TRBV11-3 to TRBJ1-1, with a weak D call TRBD1 (6 bases). V lost 4 bases to trimming and J lost 3 bases, with 12 bases between them. The CDR3 length is 14 residues. Germline V gene sequence: CDR1 SGHNT, CDR2 YENEEA. The CDR3 nucleotides are TGTGCCAGCAGCTCACAGGGCGTTGACACTGAAGCTTTCTTT. Amino acid sequence: CASSSQGVDTEAFF.

This chain connects TRBV4-3 to TRBJ2-1; 11 bases match TRBD2. J lost 0 bases, V lost 4 bases, and 8 bases had no gene match. The germline CDR1 and CDR2 sequences are LGHNA and YSLEER. The CDR3 consists of 18 residues. The CDR3 loop is CASSPRLAGKGSYNEQFF. In DNA form, the CDR3 reads TGCGCCAGCAGCCCGAGACTAGCGGGAAAAGGCTCCTACAATGAGCAGTTCTTC.

J is TRBJ2-2 and V is TRBV7-9; D might be TRBD2 (7 bases). Germline CDR1 is SEHNR and CDR2 is FQNEAQ (reference sequence). There are 16 residues in the CDR3. V was clipped by 7 bases and J by 2 bases, with 17 bases between them. The CDR3 sequence: CASITTGGTNTGELFF. The DNA for the CDR3 is TGTGCCAGCATCACAACGGGGGGCACAAACACCGGGGAGCTGTTTTTT.

This chain links TRBV7-2 with TRBJ2-1; 8 bases align to TRBD2. Germline CDR1 and CDR2: SGHTA and FQGNSA. There are 13 residues in the CDR3. The junction had 1 base not matched to a gene; V was cut back by 2 bases and J by 7 bases. CDR3 coding DNA: TGTGCCAGCAGCTTACGGGGGGGAAATGAGCAGTTCTTC. It codes for CASSLRGGNEQFF.

This chain joins TRBV27 and TRBJ1-2; D uncertain. V was clipped by 6 bases and J by 2 bases, with 7 bases between them. Germline CDR1 and CDR2: MNHEY and SMNVEV (reference sequence). This CDR3 region has 12 residues. CDR3 nucleotide sequence: TGTGCCAGCAGATCCCAGAACTATGGCTACACCTTC. Translated, it gives CASRSQNYGYTF.

The chain couples TRBV30 to TRBJ2-3, with 11 bases lining up with TRBD2. The length of the CDR3 is 15 residues. Germline CDR1 GTSNPN, CDR2 SVGIG (reference sequence). With V trimmed by 4 bases and J by 4 bases, 7 bases remained unmatched. Here the CDR3 reads CAWTIAGGRADTQYF. The DNA for the CDR3 is TGTGCCTGGACCATAGCGGGAGGGCGAGCAGATACGCAGTATTTT.

In the case of this clone: Other DNA sequences in the same sample also yield this CDR3. This rearrangement joins TRBV19 to TRBJ1-5, with 10 bases aligning to TRBD1. V lost 5 bases to trimming and J lost 4 bases; unmatched junction nucleotides: 2. This CDR3 contains 14 residues. The germline V gene has CDR1 LNHDA and CDR2 SQIVND (reference sequence). The CDR3 protein is CASSGQGGNQPQHF. In nucleotides, the CDR3 is TGTGCCAGTAGTGGACAGGGGGGGAATCAGCCCCAGCATTTT. Full variable domain (outside the CDR3, taken from reference TRBV19 and TRBJ1-5): DGGITQSPKYLFRKEGQNVTLSCEQNLNHDAMYWYRQDPGQGLRLIYYSQIVNDFQKGDIAEGYSVSREKKESFPLTVTSAQKNPTAFYLCASSGQGGNQPQHFGDGTRLSIL.

The chain couples TRBV5-6 to TRBJ2-2, with a possible D match to TRBD1 (6 bases). The V gene lost 3 bases and the J gene lost 4 bases, with 10 bases spanning the gap. Germline lookup yields CDR1 SGHDT and CDR2 YYEEEE. The CDR3 sequence is 14 residues long. The CDR3 DNA is TGTGCCAGCAGCTACCTCAGGGGCACCGGGGAGCTGTTTTTT. Translation: CASSYLRGTGELFF. Full variable domain (rest looked up from reference TRBV5-6 and TRBJ2-2): DAGVTQSPTHLIKTRGQQVTLRCSPKSGHDTVSWYQQALGQGPQFIFQYYEEEERQRGNFPDRFSGHQFPNYSSELNVNALLLGDSALYLCASSYLRGTGELFFGEGSRLTVL.

The chain recombines TRBV11-2 with TRBJ1-1; a weak D match, TRBD1 (5 bases). CDR3 length: 16 residues. Trimming removed 1 base from V and 5 bases from J, with 17 bases in between. Looked up from germline, CDR1 is SGHAT and CDR2 is FQNNGV. The CDR3 protein is CASSLVQGWIRTEAFF. The CDR3 region has the DNA TGTGCCAGCAGCTTAGTTCAGGGTTGGATCCGGACTGAAGCTTTCTTT.

The chain has TRBV28 and TRBJ1-4; D is perhaps TRBD1 (6 bases). This CDR3 spans 15 amino acids. In germline, CDR1 is MDHEN, CDR2 SYDVKM. V lost 5 bases to trimming and J lost 2 bases, with 12 bases between them. The CDR3 protein is CASSLPGHTNEKLFF. In nucleotides, the CDR3 is TGTGCCAGCAGTCTCCCGGGACATACTAATGAAAAACTGTTTTTT.

The genes are TRBV7-8 and TRBJ1-1, with D perhaps matching TRBD1 (5 bases). Trimming took off 4 bases at V and 7 bases at J, with 13 bases between the two ends. This CDR3 spans 13 amino acids. The germline gives CDR1 SGHVS, CDR2 FQNEAQ. In DNA, the CDR3 is TGTGCCAGCAGCTGGGGGGATTTCGGTGAAGCTTTCTTT. It translates to CASSWGDFGEAFF.

The CDR3 sequence: CASSLGLDLTGELFF. In DNA, the CDR3 is TGCGCCAGCAGCTTGGGACTAGACCTTACCGGGGAGCTGTTTTTT. This chain uses TRBV5-1 with TRBJ2-2; D may be TRBD2 (6 bases). CDR3 length equals 15 residues. V lost 0 bases to trimming and J lost 5 bases, with 11 bases between them. The germline gives CDR1 SGHRS, CDR2 YFSETQ. Together with reference TRBV5-1 and TRBJ2-2, the CDR3 gives the full variable domain: KAGVTQTPRYLIKTRGQQVTLSCSPISGHRSVSWYQQTPGQGLQFLFEYFSETQRNKGNFPGRFSGRQFSNSRSEMNVSTLELGDSALYLCASSLGLDLTGELFFGEGSRLTVL.

This chain links TRBV28 with TRBJ2-7; 9 bases agree with TRBD1. This CDR3 has 15 residues. Germline trimming cut 3 bases from V and 4 bases from J; bases unmatched to any gene: 7. From germline, CDR1 is MDHEN and CDR2 SYDVKM. The CDR3 DNA follows: TGTGCCAGCAGTTTCCCTGGGACAGGGACGTACGAGCAGTACTTC. The encoded protein is CASSFPGTGTYEQYF. Using reference TRBV28 and TRBJ2-7 for the parts outside the CDR3, the full variable domain is DVKVTQSSRYLVKRTGEKVFLECVQDMDHENMFWYRQDPGLGLRLIYFSYDVKMKEKGDIPEGYSVSREKKERFSLILESASTNQTSMYLCASSFPGTGTYEQYFGPGTRLTVT.

The J gene is TRBJ1-2, the V gene TRBV19, with D possibly TRBD1 on 5 matching bases. Germline-derived CDR1 and CDR2 are LNHDA and SQIVND (reference sequence). Trimming shortened V by 1 base and J by 3 bases, and 21 bases separated the two germline ends. The CDR3 has 18 amino acids. The CDR3 nucleotides are TGTGCCAGTAGTATAGGGTGGAAGGGGCCAGAAACTCACTATGGCTACACCTTC. Its protein product is CASSIGWKGPETHYGYTF.

The chain uses TRBV6-5 and TRBJ1-6; D not certain. This CDR3 contains 14 residues. V lost 5 bases, J lost 6 bases, and 11 bases lay in between. Germline V gene lookup returns CDR1 MNHEY and CDR2 SVGAGI. CDR3 DNA: TGTGCCAGCAGTCCTACAGAGACTAATTCACCCCTCCACTTT. Translated: CASSPTETNSPLHF.

The chain joins TRBV7-3 to TRBJ2-1; TRBD1 might be the D (6 bases). With 2 bases removed from V and 5 bases from J, the gap between germline ends came to 7 bases. The CDR3 sequence is 13 residues long. Per germline, CDR1 SGHTA and CDR2 FQGTGA. This CDR3 reads CASSLSGDNEQFF. The CDR3 nucleotides read TGTGCCAGCAGCTTATCAGGGGACAATGAGCAGTTCTTC.

The chain employs TRBV28 and TRBJ1-1; 8 bases align to TRBD1. The CDR3 is 17 residues long. Germline CDR1 reads MDHEN; CDR2 reads SYDVKM. Trimming at V came to 1 base and at J to 1 base, leaving 8 bases not matched to a gene. As DNA, the CDR3 is TGTGCCAGCAGTTTATTGGGGCAGGGGGCAGAGAACACTGAAGCTTTCTTT. Amino acid sequence: CASSLLGQGAENTEAFF. Combining the CDR3 with reference TRBV28 and TRBJ1-1 gives the whole variable domain DVKVTQSSRYLVKRTGEKVFLECVQDMDHENMFWYRQDPGLGLRLIYFSYDVKMKEKGDIPEGYSVSREKKERFSLILESASTNQTSMYLCASSLLGQGAENTEAFFGQGTRLTVV.

This chain links TRBV3-1 (or the pseudogene TRBV3-2) with TRBJ2-1; the D gene is possibly TRBD2 (5 bases). The CDR3 runs 14 residues. The V end lost 1 base, the J end lost 7 bases, and 11 bases lay between the germline ends. CDR1 is LGHDT, CDR2 YNNKEL, per germline (reference sequence). The CDR3 protein is CASSQVASQNEQFF. The CDR3 region has the DNA TGTGCCAGCAGCCAAGTGGCTAGCCAGAATGAGCAGTTCTTC.

To note about this clone: At one of its ends the junction is not consistent with the germline gene, which may arise from a read error. V usage is TRBV6-5 and J usage is TRBJ1-2; TRBD1 might be the D (5 bases). This CDR3 contains 15 residues. The germline CDR1 and CDR2 sequences are MNHEY and SVGAGI. The CDR3 bases are TGTGCCAGCAGACTTGGGCCCGGGACTAATTATGGCTACACCTTC. Protein product: CASRLGPGTNYGYTF.

The CDR3 reads CATSDETAQETQYF. The CDR3 nucleotides are TGTGCCACCAGTGACGAGACAGCCCAAGAGACCCAGTACTTC. The chain links TRBV24-1 to TRBJ2-5, with D perhaps TRBD1 (5 bases). There are 14 residues in the CDR3. Trimming shortened V by 4 bases and J by 1 base, and 9 bases separated the two germline ends. The germline CDR1 and CDR2 sequences are KGHDR and SFDVKD.

In DNA form, the CDR3 reads TGTGCCTGGAGTATCAAGGACAGTACACCGCCCCAGCATTTT. Translated: CAWSIKDSTPPQHF. The rearrangement joins TRBV30 to TRBJ1-5; D is perhaps TRBD1 (6 bases). Trimming shortened V by 2 bases and J by 9 bases, and 17 bases separated the two germline ends. Germline CDR1 is GTSNPN and CDR2 is SVGIG (reference sequence). This CDR3 is 14 amino acids long.

The chain recombines TRBV27 with TRBJ2-1, with 9 bases matching TRBD1. V gave up 4 bases and J gave up 7 bases; unmatched junction bases: 8. From germline, CDR1 is MNHEY and CDR2 SMNVEV (reference sequence). CDR3 length: 15 residues. CDR3 residues: CASSSQGTGRNEQFF. Written as DNA, the CDR3 is TGTGCCAGCAGTTCCCAAGGGACAGGGAGGAATGAGCAGTTCTTC.

The sample holds many counts of this clone. The chain carries TRBV30 and TRBJ2-1; no reliable D call. Between the trimmed V and J ends, which lost 2 bases and 0 bases, there was a span of 8 bases. Germline CDR1 and CDR2: GTSNPN and SVGIG (reference sequence). This CDR3 is 14 amino acids long. CDR3 in DNA: TGTGCCTGGAGTAGCGAAAACTCCTACAATGAGCAGTTCTTC. Protein: CAWSSENSYNEQFF.

The chain has TRBV24-1 and TRBJ2-1, with a tentative D call TRBD1 (6 bases). Trimming cost V 9 bases and J 10 bases, with 15 bases left between them. The CDR3 is 12 residues long. Germline V lookup: CDR1 KGHDR, CDR2 SFDVKD. The CDR3, as DNA: TGTGCCACCGGGGGCTTGAGGGAGGAGCAGTTCTTC. This codes for CATGGLREEQFF.

This clone was detected only a few times. V usage is TRBV10-3 and J usage is TRBJ1-6; D uncertain. Trimming stripped 6 bases from V and 8 bases from J, with 17 bases between. This CDR3 has 15 amino acids. Germline CDR1 ENHRY, CDR2 SYGVKD. CDR3 nucleotides: TGTGCCATCAGCCCGGGGAGCGGGGTCGATTCACCCCTCCACTTT. This encodes CAISPGSGVDSPLHF.

J is TRBJ1-5 and V is TRBV7-2; TRBD1 agrees at 8 bases. This CDR3 comprises 15 residues. V was clipped by 3 bases and J by 7 bases; unmatched bases: 8. Germline values: CDR1 SGHTA, CDR2 FQGNSA. The CDR3 sequence: CASSFADRGRQPQHF. CDR3 in DNA: TGTGCCAGCAGCTTCGCCGACAGGGGAAGGCAGCCCCAGCATTTT.